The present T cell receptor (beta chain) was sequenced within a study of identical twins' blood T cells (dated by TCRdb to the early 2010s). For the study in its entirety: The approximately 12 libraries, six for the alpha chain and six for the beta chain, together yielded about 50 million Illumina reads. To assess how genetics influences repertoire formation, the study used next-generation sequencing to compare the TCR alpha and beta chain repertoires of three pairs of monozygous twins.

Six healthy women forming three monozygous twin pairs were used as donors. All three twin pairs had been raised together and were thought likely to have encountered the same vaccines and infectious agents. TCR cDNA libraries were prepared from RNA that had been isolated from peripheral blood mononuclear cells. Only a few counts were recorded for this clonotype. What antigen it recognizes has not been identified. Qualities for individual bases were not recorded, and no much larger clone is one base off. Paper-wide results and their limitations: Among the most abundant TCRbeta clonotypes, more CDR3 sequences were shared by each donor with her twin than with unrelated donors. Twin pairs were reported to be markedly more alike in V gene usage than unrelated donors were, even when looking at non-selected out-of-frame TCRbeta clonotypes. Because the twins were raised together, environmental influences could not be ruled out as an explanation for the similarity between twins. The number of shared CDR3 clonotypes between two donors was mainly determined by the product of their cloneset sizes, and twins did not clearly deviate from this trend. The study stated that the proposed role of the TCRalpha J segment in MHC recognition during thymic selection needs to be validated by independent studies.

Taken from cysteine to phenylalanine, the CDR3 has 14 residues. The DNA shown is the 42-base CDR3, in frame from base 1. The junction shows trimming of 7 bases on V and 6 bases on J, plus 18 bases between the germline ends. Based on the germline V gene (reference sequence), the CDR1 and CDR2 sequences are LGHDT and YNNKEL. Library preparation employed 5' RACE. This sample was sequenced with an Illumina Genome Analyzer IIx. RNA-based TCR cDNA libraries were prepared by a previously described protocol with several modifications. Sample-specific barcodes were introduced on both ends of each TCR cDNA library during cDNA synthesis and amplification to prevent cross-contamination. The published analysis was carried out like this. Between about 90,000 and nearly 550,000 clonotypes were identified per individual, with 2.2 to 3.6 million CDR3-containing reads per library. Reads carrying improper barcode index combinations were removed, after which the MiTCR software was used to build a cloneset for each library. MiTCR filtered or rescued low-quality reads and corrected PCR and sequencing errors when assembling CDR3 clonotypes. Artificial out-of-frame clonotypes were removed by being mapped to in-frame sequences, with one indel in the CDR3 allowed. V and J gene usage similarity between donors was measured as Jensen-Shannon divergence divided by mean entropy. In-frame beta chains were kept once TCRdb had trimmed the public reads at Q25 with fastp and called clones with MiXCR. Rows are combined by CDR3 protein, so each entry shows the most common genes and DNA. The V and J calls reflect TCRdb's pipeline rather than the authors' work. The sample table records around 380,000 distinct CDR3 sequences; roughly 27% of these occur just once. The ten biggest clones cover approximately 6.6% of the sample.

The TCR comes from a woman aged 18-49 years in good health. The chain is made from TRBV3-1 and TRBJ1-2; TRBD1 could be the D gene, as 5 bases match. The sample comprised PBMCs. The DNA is TGTGCCAGCACCCTGACAGTCACCTCGGATGGCTACACCTTC. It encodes CASTLTVTSDGYTF.